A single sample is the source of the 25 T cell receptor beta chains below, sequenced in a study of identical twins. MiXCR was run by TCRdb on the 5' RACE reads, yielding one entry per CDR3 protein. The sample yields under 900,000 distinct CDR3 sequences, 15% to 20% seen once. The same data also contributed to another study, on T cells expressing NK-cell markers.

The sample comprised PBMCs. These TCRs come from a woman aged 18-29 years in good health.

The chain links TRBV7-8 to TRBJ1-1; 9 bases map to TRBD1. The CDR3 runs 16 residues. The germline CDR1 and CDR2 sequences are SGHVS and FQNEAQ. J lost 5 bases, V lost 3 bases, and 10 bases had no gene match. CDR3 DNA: TGTGCCAGCAGCTTGGGGGCCGGACAGGGGCAAACTGAAGCTTTCTTT. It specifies CASSLGAGQGQTEAFF. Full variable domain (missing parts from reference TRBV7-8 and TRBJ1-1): GAGVSQSPRYKVAKRGQDVALRCDPISGHVSLFWYQQALGQGPEFLTYFQNEAQLDKSGLPSDRFFAERPEGSVSTLKIQRTQQEDSAVYLCASSLGAGQGQTEAFFGQGTRLTVV.

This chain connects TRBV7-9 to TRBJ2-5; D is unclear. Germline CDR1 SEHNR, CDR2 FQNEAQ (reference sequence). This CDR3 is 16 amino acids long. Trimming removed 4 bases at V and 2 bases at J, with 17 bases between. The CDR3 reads CASSSLAVYVQETQYF. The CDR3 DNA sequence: TGTGCCAGCAGCTCCCTTGCTGTATACGTACAAGAGACCCAGTACTTC.

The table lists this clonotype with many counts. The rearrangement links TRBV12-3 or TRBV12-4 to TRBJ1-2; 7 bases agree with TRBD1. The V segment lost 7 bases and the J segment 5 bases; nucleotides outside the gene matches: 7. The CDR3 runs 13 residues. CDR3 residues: CASTQDRRYGYTF. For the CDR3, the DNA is TGTGCCAGCACCCAGGACAGGCGGTATGGCTACACCTTC.

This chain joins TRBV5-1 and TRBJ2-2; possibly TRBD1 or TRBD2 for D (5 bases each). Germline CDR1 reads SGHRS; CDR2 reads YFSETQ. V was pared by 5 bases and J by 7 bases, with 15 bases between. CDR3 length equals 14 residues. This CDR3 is CASRGPNTGGELFF. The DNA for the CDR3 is TGCGCCAGCAGGGGACCGAACACAGGCGGGGAGCTGTTTTTT. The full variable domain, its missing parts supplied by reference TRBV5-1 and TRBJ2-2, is KAGVTQTPRYLIKTRGQQVTLSCSPISGHRSVSWYQQTPGQGLQFLFEYFSETQRNKGNFPGRFSGRQFSNSRSEMNVSTLELGDSALYLCASRGPNTGGELFFGEGSRLTVL.

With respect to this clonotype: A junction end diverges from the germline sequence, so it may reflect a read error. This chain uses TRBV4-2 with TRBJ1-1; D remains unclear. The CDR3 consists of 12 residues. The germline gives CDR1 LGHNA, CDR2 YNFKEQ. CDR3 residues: CARSPGILEAFF. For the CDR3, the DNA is TGTGCCAGGAGCCCTGGGATCCTTGAAGCTTTCTTT.

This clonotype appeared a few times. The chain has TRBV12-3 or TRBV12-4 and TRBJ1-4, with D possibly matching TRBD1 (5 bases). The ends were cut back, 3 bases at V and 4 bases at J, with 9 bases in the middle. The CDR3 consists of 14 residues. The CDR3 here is CASSLGRINEKLFF. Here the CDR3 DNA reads TGTGCCAGCAGTTTGGGACGGATTAATGAAAAACTGTTTTTT.

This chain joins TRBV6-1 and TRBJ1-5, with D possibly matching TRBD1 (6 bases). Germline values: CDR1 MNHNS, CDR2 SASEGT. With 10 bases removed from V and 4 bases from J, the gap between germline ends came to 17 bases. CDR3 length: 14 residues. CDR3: CATSDRPGNQPQHF. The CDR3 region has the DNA TGTGCCACCTCAGACAGGCCCGGAAATCAGCCCCAGCATTTT.

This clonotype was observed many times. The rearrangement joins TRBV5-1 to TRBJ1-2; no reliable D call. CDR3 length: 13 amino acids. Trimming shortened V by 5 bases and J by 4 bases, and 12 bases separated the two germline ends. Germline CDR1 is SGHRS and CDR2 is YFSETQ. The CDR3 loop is CASRVARGYGYTF. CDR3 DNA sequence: TGCGCCAGCAGGGTGGCGCGAGGCTATGGCTACACCTTC.

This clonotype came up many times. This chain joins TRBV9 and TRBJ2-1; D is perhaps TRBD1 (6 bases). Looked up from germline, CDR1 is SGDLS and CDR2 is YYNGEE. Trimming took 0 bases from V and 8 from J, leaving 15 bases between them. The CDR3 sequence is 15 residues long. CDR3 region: CASSVAPGEGDEQFF. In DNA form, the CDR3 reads TGTGCCAGCAGCGTAGCTCCAGGGGAAGGAGATGAGCAGTTCTTC.

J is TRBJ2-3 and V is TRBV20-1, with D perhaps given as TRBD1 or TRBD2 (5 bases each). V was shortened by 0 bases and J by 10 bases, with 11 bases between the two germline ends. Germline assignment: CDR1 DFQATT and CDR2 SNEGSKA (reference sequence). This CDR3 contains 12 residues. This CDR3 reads CSAREGPTAQYF. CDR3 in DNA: TGCAGTGCTAGAGAGGGACCCACGGCGCAGTATTTT.

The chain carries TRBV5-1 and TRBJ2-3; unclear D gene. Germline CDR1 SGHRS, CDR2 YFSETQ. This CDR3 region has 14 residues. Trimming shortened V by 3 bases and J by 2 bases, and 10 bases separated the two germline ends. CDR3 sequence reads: CASSWPRNTDTQYF. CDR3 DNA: TGCGCCAGCAGCTGGCCCAGGAACACAGATACGCAGTATTTT.

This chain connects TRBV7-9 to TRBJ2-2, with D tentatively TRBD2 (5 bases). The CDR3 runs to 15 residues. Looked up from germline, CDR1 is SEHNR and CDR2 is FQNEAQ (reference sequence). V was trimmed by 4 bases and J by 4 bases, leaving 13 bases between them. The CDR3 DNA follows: TGTGCCAGCAGCTATATGCTTCGGGGCACCGGGGAGCTGTTTTTT. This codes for CASSYMLRGTGELFF.

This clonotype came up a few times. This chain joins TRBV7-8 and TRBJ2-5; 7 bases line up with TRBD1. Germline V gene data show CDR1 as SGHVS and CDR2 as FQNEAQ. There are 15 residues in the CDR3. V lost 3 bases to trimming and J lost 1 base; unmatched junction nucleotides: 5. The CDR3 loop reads CASSFRQGTQETQYF. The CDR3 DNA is TGTGCCAGCAGCTTCCGACAGGGAACCCAAGAGACCCAGTACTTC.

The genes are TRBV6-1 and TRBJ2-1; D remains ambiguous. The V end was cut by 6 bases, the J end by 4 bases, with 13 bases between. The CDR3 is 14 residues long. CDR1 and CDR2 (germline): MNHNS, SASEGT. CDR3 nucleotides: TGTGCCAGCAGGGTTCCCGGACCTTACAATGAGCAGTTCTTC. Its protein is CASRVPGPYNEQFF.

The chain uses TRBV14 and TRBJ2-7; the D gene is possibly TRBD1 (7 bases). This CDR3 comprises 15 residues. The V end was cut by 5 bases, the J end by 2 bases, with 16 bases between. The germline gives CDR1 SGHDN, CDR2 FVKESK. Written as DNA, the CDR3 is TGTGCCAGCAGCGAGGGGAGGACAGGACCCTACGAGCAGTACTTC. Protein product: CASSEGRTGPYEQYF.

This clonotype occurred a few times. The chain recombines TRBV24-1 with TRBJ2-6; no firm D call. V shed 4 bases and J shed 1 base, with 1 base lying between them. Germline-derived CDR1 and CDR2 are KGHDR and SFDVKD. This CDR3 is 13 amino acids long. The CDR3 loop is CATSESGANVLTF. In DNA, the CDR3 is TGTGCCACCAGTGAATCTGGGGCCAACGTCCTGACTTTC.

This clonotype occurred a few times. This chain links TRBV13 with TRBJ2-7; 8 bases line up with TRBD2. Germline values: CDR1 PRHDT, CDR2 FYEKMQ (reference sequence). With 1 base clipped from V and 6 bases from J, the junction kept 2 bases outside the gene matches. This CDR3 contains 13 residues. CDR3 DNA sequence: TGTGCCAGCAGCTTAGCGGGAGGGACCGAGCAGTACTTC. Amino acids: CASSLAGGTEQYF.

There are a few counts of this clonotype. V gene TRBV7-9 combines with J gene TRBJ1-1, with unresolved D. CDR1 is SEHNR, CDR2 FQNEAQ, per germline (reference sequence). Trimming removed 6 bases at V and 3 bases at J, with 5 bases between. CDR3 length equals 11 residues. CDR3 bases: TGTGCCAGCAGAGATGACACTGAAGCTTTCTTT. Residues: CASRDDTEAFF.

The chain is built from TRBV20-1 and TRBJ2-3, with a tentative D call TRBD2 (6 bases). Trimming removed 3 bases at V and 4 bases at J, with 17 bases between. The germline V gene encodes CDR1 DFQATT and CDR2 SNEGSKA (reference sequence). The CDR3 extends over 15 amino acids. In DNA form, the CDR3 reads TGCAGTGCTAGGTGGGCGGGAAGGATAGCAGATACGCAGTATTTT. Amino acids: CSARWAGRIADTQYF.

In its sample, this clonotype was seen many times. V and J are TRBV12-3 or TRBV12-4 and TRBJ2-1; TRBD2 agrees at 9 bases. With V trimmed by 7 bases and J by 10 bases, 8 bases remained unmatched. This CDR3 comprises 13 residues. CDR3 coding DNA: TGTGCCAGCAAACGCGGGGGGGTAGAGGAGCAGTTCTTC. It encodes CASKRGGVEEQFF.

This chain's CDR3 is CASSLRDTNTEAFF. Here the CDR3 DNA reads TGTGCCAGCAGCTTAAGGGACACGAACACTGAAGCTTTCTTT. V and J are TRBV7-9 and TRBJ1-1, with D tentatively TRBD1 (6 bases). Germline V CDR1 and CDR2: SEHNR, FQNEAQ (reference sequence). This CDR3 is built from 14 residues. The V end lost 2 bases, the J end lost 1 base, and 8 bases lay between the germline ends.

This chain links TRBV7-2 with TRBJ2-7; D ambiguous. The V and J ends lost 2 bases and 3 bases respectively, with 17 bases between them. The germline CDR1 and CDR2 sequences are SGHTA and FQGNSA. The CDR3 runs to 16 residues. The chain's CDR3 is CASSLIGLERFYEQYF. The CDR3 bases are TGTGCCAGCAGCTTAATTGGGCTAGAAAGATTCTACGAGCAGTACTTC.

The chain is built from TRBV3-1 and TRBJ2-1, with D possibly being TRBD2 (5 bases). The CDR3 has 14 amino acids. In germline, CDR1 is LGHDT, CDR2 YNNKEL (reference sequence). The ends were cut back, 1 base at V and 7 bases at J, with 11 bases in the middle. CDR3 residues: CASSQAVSGNEQFF. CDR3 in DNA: TGTGCCAGCAGCCAAGCTGTCTCGGGGAATGAGCAGTTCTTC.

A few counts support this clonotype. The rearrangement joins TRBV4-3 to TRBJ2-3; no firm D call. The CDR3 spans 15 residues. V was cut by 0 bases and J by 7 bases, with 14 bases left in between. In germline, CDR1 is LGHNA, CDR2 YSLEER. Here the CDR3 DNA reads TGCGCCAGCAGCCAAGATATTGTCCGCTTGAATACGCAGTATTTT. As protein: CASSQDIVRLNTQYF.

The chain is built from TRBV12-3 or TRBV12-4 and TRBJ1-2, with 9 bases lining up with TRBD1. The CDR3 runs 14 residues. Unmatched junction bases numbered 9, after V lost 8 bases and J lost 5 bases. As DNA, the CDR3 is TGTGCCAGCCGAATCGGGACAGGGCCGTATGGCTACACCTTC. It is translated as CASRIGTGPYGYTF.